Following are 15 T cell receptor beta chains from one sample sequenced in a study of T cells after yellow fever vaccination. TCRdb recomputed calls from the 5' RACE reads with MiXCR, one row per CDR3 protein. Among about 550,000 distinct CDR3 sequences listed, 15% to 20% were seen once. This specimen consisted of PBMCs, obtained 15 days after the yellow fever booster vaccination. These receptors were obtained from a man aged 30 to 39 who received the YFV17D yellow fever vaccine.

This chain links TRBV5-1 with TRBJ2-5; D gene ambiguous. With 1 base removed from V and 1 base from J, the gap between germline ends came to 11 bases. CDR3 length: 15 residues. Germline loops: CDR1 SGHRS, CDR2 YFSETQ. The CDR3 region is CASSLQAFRQETQYF. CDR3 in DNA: TGCGCCAGCAGCTTGCAAGCGTTCCGCCAAGAGACCCAGTACTTC. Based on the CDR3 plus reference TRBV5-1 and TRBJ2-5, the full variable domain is KAGVTQTPRYLIKTRGQQVTLSCSPISGHRSVSWYQQTPGQGLQFLFEYFSETQRNKGNFPGRFSGRQFSNSRSEMNVSTLELGDSALYLCASSLQAFRQETQYFGPGTRLLVL.

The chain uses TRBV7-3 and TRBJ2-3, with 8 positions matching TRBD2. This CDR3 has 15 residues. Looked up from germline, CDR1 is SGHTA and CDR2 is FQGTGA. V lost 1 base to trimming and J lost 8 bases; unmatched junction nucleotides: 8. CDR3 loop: CASSLKGGRMGTQYF. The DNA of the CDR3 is TGTGCCAGCAGCTTAAAGGGCGGGAGGATGGGTACGCAGTATTTT.

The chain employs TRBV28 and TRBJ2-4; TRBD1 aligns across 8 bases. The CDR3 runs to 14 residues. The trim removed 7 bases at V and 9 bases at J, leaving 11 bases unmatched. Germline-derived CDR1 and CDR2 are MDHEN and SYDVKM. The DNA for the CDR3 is TGTGCCAGCACCACGGGACAGGAGATAGGCATTCAGTACTTC. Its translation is CASTTGQEIGIQYF.

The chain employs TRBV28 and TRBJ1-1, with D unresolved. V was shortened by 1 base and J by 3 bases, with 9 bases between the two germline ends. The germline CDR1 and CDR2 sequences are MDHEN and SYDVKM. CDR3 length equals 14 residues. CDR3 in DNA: TGTGCCAGCAGTTTATCCGTATCTTACACTGAAGCTTTCTTT. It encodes CASSLSVSYTEAFF.

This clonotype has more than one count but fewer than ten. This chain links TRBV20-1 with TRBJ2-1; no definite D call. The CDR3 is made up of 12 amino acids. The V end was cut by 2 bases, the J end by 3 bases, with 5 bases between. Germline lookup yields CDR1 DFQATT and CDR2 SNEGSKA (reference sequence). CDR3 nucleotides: TGCAGTGCTAGATATAACTACAATGAGCAGTTCTTC. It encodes CSARYNYNEQFF.

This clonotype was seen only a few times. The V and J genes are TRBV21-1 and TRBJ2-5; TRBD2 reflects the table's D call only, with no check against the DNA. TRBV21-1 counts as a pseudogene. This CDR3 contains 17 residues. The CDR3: CASNRSPGLAGLRTQYF. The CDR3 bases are TGTGCCAGCAATCGGTCACCGGGACTAGCGGGATTACGGACCCAGTACTTC.

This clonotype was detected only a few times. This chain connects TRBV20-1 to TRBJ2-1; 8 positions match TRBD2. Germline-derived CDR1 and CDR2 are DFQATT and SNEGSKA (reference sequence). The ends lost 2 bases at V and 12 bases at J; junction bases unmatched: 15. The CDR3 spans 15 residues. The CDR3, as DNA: TGCAGTGCTAGATTTGGGACTAGATGGGGGTTTGTGCAGTTCTTC. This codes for CSARFGTRWGFVQFF.

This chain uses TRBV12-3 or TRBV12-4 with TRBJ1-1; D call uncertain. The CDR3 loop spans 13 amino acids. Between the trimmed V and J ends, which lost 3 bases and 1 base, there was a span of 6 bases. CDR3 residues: CASSFRQNTEAFF. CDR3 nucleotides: TGTGCCAGCAGTTTTCGGCAGAACACTGAAGCTTTCTTT.

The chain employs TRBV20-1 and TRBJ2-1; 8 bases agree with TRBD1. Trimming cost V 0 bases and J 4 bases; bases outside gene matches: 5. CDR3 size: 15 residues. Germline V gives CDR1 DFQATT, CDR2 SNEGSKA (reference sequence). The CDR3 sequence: CSARDRNRGYNEQFF. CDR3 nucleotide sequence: TGCAGTGCTAGAGATCGGAACAGGGGGTACAATGAGCAGTTCTTC.

The CDR3 sequence is CASSGYRGQPQHF. Here the CDR3 DNA reads TGTGCCAGCAGCGGTTACAGGGGTCAGCCCCAGCATTTT. The chain combines TRBV7-2 with TRBJ1-5; 7 bases agree with TRBD1. In germline, CDR1 is SGHTA, CDR2 FQGNSA. Trimming took 5 bases from V and 6 from J; bases not matched to a gene: 4. The CDR3 contains 13 residues.

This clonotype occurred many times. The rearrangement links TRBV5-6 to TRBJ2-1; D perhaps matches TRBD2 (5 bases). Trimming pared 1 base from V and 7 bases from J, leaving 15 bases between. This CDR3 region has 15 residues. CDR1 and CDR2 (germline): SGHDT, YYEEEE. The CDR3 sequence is CASSLRLAPGNEQFF. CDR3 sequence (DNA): TGTGCCAGCAGCTTGCGCCTAGCCCCGGGGAATGAGCAGTTCTTC.

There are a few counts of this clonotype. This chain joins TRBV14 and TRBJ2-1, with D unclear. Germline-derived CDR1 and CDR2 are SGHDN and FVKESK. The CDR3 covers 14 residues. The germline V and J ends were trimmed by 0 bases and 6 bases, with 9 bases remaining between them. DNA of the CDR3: TGTGCCAGCAGCCAAGAGTTGAGTTTCAATGAGCAGTTCTTC. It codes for CASSQELSFNEQFF.

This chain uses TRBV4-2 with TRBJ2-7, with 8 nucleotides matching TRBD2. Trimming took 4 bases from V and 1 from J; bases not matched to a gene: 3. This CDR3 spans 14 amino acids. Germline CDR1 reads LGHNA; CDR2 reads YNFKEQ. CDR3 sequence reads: CASSLRGESYEQYF. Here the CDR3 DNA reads TGTGCCAGCAGCCTGCGGGGGGAGTCCTACGAGCAGTACTTC.

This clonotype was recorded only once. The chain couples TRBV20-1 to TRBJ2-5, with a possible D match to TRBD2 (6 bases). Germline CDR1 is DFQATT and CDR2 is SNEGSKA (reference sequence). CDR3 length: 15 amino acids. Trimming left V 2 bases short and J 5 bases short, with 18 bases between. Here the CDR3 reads CSARLRDRGTETQYF. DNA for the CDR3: TGCAGTGCTAGACTCCGGGACCGGGGGACGGAGACCCAGTACTTC.

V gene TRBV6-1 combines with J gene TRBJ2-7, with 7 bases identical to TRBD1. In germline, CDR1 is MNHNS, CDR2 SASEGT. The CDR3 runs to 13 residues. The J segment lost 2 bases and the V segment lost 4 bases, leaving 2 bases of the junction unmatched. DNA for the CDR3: TGTGCCAGCAGTGTCACAGGGGCCTACGAGCAGTACTTC. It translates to CASSVTGAYEQYF.